What follows is one T cell receptor (beta chain) and its context. These data originate in a study of blood T cell repertoires in COVID-19. Per the original methods: Estimation of nucleated cell counts relied on the amplification of reference gene primers. The method was immunoSEQ multiplex PCR; TCRdb's version includes in-frame clones alone and lacks a portion of them. V and J calls and clone size are those listed in that table; D and trimming were worked out from the DNA. The table lists roughly 100,000 clones, about nine tenths of them singletons. The sequenced material came from peripheral blood. This TCR was sampled from a woman aged 45-65 years with COVID-19, enrolled during active disease.

The CDR3: CASSLNAGRYEQYF. The CDR3, as DNA: TGTGCCAGCAGCTTAAATGCGGGGCGCTACGAGCAGTACTTC. The chain couples TRBV7-9 to TRBJ2-7; D possibly corresponds to TRBD2 (6 bases). V was shortened by 2 bases and J by 3 bases, with 11 bases between the two germline ends. This CDR3 contains 14 residues. The germline V gene encodes CDR1 SEHNR and CDR2 FQNEAQ (reference sequence).